This entry lists 28 T cell receptor beta chains sequenced from one sample in a study of identifying expanded T cells in peripheral blood. The repertoire was sequenced with immunoSEQ multiplex PCR; TCRdb's copy has only in-frame clones and lacks some. The data contain tens of thousands of clones, roughly 84% of them singletons. The sample consisted of blood. These receptors originate from a person between 18 and 75 years old in good health.

The chain is built from TRBV2 and TRBJ2-1, with D tentatively TRBD1 (5 bases). The CDR3 contains 12 residues. CDR1 and CDR2 (germline): SNHLY, FYNNEI. Trimming stripped 7 bases from V and 15 bases from J, with 19 bases between. CDR3 protein: CASTYSFGAAFF. CDR3 sequence (DNA): TGTGCCAGCACCTATTCATTTGGGGCGGCGTTCTTC.

J is TRBJ1-5 and V is TRBV10-3, with a tentative D call TRBD1 (5 bases). Trimming cost V 2 bases and J 0 bases, with 8 bases left between them. The CDR3 runs to 15 residues. Germline CDR1 ENHRY, CDR2 SYGVKD. The CDR3 bases are TGTGCCATCAGTGAGGGGGGATATAGCAATCAGCCCCAGCATTTT. Its protein is CAISEGGYSNQPQHF.

This clone was counted a single time. V is TRBV5-5 and J is TRBJ1-1; 8 bases line up with TRBD1. Germline loops: CDR1 SGHKS, CDR2 YYEKEE (reference sequence). The CDR3 has 13 residues. The trim removed 4 bases at V and 5 bases at J, leaving 4 bases unmatched. DNA for the CDR3: TGTGCCAGCAGCCGGAACAGGGGGACTGAAGCTTTCTTT. Amino acid sequence: CASSRNRGTEAFF.

The genes are TRBV11-2 and TRBJ1-1, with 7 bases lining up with TRBD1. Germline assignment: CDR1 SGHAT and CDR2 FQNNGV. Losses at the gene ends were 3 bases for V and 0 bases for J; bases not matched to a gene: 10. This CDR3 comprises 17 residues. The CDR3 spells CASSFPSDRVMNTEAFF. The CDR3 nucleotides read TGTGCCAGCAGCTTTCCCAGCGACAGGGTGATGAACACTGAAGCTTTCTTT. Combining the CDR3 with reference TRBV11-2 and TRBJ1-1 gives the whole variable domain EAGVAQSPRYKIIEKRQSVAFWCNPISGHATLYWYQQILGQGPKLLIQFQNNGVVDDSQLPKDRFSAERLKGVDSTLKIQPAKLEDSAVYLCASSFPSDRVMNTEAFFGQGTRLTVV.

The V and J genes are TRBV30 and TRBJ1-2; D might be TRBD1 (5 bases). V was pared by 3 bases and J by 8 bases, with 16 bases between. CDR3 length equals 13 residues. Germline V gives CDR1 GTSNPN, CDR2 SVGIG (reference sequence). The CDR3 DNA is TGTGCCTGGAGGTCCCCTGGGGGTTACGGCTACACCTTC. Residues: CAWRSPGGYGYTF.

This clone was counted a few times. The chain uses TRBV19 and TRBJ1-5, with TRBD1 identical over 7 bases. Germline CDR1 reads LNHDA; CDR2 reads SQIVND (reference sequence). V shed 6 bases, J shed 7 bases, and the junction held 12 bases outside the gene matches. CDR3 size: 15 residues. The DNA of the CDR3 is TGTGCCAGTAGACTGGGACAGAGGGTCGCACAGCCCCAGCATTTT. The encoded protein is CASRLGQRVAQPQHF.

This sequence joins TRBV25-1 and TRBJ2-7; 7 bases fit TRBD2. The germline CDR1 and CDR2 sequences are MGHDK and SYGVNS. V was pared by 3 bases and J by 5 bases, with 7 bases of the junction left unmatched. This CDR3 has 14 residues. Here the CDR3 reads CASSEAGDFNEQYF. The CDR3 DNA sequence: TGTGCCAGCAGTGAGGCGGGGGATTTCAACGAGCAGTACTTC.

CDR3 in DNA: TGCGCCAGCAGCTTGGGAGAGGGTTTCTCTGGAAACACCATATATTTT. This encodes CASSLGEGFSGNTIYF. The chain joins TRBV5-1 to TRBJ1-3, with D unresolved. From germline, CDR1 is SGHRS and CDR2 YFSETQ. The CDR3 is made up of 16 amino acids. Trimming took off 0 bases at V and 0 bases at J, with 10 bases between the two ends.

The CDR3 loop reads CATRRGGGQTQYF. The CDR3 DNA is TGCGCCACCCGGCGGGGAGGAGGGCAGACCCAGTACTTC. This rearrangement joins TRBV5-1 to TRBJ2-5; D is possibly TRBD2 (6 bases). The length of the CDR3 is 13 residues. Deletions cut 9 bases from V and 6 bases from J, with 18 bases between. Looked up from germline, CDR1 is SGHRS and CDR2 is YFSETQ.

This CDR3 reads CASSGSGIGEKLFF. CDR3 coding DNA: TGTGCCAGCAGTGGATCGGGGATTGGAGAAAAACTGTTTTTT. J is TRBJ1-4 and V is TRBV6-1, with D unresolved. V lost 4 bases and J lost 8, with 14 bases in between. The germline gives CDR1 MNHNS, CDR2 SASEGT. The CDR3 has 14 amino acids.

This clone is a singleton in its sample. The chain uses TRBV30 and TRBJ2-7; D is ambiguous. Per the germline V gene, CDR1 is GTSNPN and CDR2 is SVGIG (reference sequence). There are 11 residues in the CDR3. Trimming removed 4 bases from V and 3 bases from J, with 7 bases in between. The CDR3 reads CAWKGLYEQYF. CDR3 bases: TGTGCCTGGAAGGGCCTCTACGAGCAGTACTTC.

CDR3 coding DNA: TGCGCCAGCAGGCAAAGGGTTGGATCACCCCTCCACTTT. It encodes CASRQRVGSPLHF. The V and J genes are TRBV4-3 and TRBJ1-6; D not resolved. Germline V gene data show CDR1 as LGHNA and CDR2 as YSLEER. The V gene lost 6 bases and the J gene lost 10 bases, with 13 bases spanning the gap. The CDR3 has 13 residues.

V and J are TRBV5-1 and TRBJ1-1; tentative D call: TRBD1 (5 bases). This CDR3 region has 14 residues. V lost 0 bases, J lost 2 bases, and 8 bases lay in between. The V gene's germline CDR1 is SGHRS and CDR2 YFSETQ. DNA for the CDR3: TGCGCCAGCAGCTTGGGACAGATAAACACTGAAGCTTTCTTT. Translation gives CASSLGQINTEAFF.

The chain couples TRBV9 to TRBJ2-1; D tentatively fits TRBD1 or TRBD2 (5 bases each). Trimming removed 3 bases from V and 9 bases from J, with 13 bases in between. CDR1 and CDR2 from the germline V gene are SGDLS and YYNGEE. The CDR3 has 13 amino acids. CDR3 nucleotide sequence: TGTGCCAGCAGCGATTCATCAGGGAGTGAGCAGTTCTTC. This translates into CASSDSSGSEQFF.

The chain couples TRBV2 to TRBJ2-4, with 7 positions matching TRBD2. Germline V lookup: CDR1 SNHLY, CDR2 FYNNEI. Germline trimming cut 2 bases from V and 9 bases from J; bases unmatched to any gene: 10. The CDR3 extends over 15 amino acids. CDR3 DNA sequence: TGTGCCAGCAGTGAAATGATGGGGGGGACGGGCATTCAGTACTTC. Translating gives CASSEMMGGTGIQYF.

This clone was counted once. This chain joins TRBV19 and TRBJ1-2; D perhaps matches TRBD1 (5 bases). The CDR3 is 12 amino acids. The germline V gene encodes CDR1 LNHDA and CDR2 SQIVND (reference sequence). V was shortened by 8 bases and J by 5 bases, with 12 bases between the two germline ends. DNA of the CDR3: TGTGCCAGTCGGGGCAACACGTATGGCTACACCTTC. It is translated as CASRGNTYGYTF.

Worth noting for this clone: Other DNA sequences in the sample encode the same CDR3. This chain's CDR3 is CASSLEADTQYF. The CDR3 coding sequence is TGCGCCAGCAGCTTGGAAGCAGATACGCAGTATTTT. V and J are TRBV5-1 and TRBJ2-3, with unresolved D. Germline V gene lookup returns CDR1 SGHRS and CDR2 YFSETQ. V gave up 0 bases and J gave up 4 bases, with 3 bases separating them. This CDR3 is built from 12 residues.

This chain joins TRBV7-6 and TRBJ1-1; possibly TRBD1 for D (5 bases). This CDR3 is 16 amino acids long. Germline CDR1 and CDR2: SGHVS and FNYEAQ. The germline V and J ends were trimmed by 5 bases and 2 bases, with 18 bases remaining between them. The DNA for the CDR3 is TGTGCCAGCAGCCCGGGTTGGGGCGCGGGAAACACTGAAGCTTTCTTT. Translated, it gives CASSPGWGAGNTEAFF.

The V call is TRBV30, the J call TRBJ1-5; D is possibly TRBD1 (5 bases). V was clipped by 2 bases and J by 3 bases, with 11 bases between them. Germline V lookup: CDR1 GTSNPN, CDR2 SVGIG (reference sequence). CDR3 length equals 14 residues. The CDR3 coding sequence is TGTGCCTGGAGTACGGGACTTCTCAATCAGCCCCAGCATTTT. Translation: CAWSTGLLNQPQHF.

The chain is built from TRBV28 and TRBJ2-5; tentative D call: TRBD2 (5 bases). Gene TRBJ2-7 matches the end of the DNA better, so the J call may be wrong. Germline V gene data show CDR1 as MDHEN and CDR2 as SYDVKM. The CDR3 is made up of 16 amino acids. The CDR3 region is CASSLEGEISSYEQYF. The CDR3 bases are TGTGCCAGCAGCCTAGAGGGAGAGATTAGCTCCTACGAGCAGTACTTC.

Turning to this clone: Other DNA sequences within the sample encode an identical CDR3. V usage is TRBV11-3 and J usage is TRBJ1-6; a weak D match, TRBD1 (6 bases). Germline CDR1 reads SGHNT; CDR2 reads YENEEA. The CDR3 covers 18 residues. Trimming removed 0 bases at V and 0 bases at J, with 12 bases between. The CDR3 sequence is CASSLDQGGSSYNSPLHF. The CDR3 DNA reads as TGTGCCAGCAGCTTAGATCAAGGGGGGAGCTCCTATAATTCACCCCTCCACTTT. Combining the CDR3 with reference TRBV11-3 and TRBJ1-6 gives the whole variable domain EAGVVQSPRYKIIEKKQPVAFWCNPISGHNTLYWYLQNLGQGPELLIRYENEEAVDDSQLPKDRFSAERLKGVDSTLKIQPAELGDSAVYLCASSLDQGGSSYNSPLHFGNGTRLTVT.

The J gene is TRBJ1-4, the V gene TRBV18, with D possibly being TRBD1 (6 bases). The CDR3 has 13 residues. CDR1 is KGHSH, CDR2 LQKENI, per germline. The V end lost 6 bases, the J end lost 6 bases, and 11 bases lay between the germline ends. CDR3 protein: CASSYRADEKLFF. CDR3 DNA: TGTGCCAGCTCTTACAGGGCCGATGAAAAACTGTTTTTT.

This chain links TRBV19 with TRBJ2-6, with 8 bases identical to TRBD1. The CDR3 consists of 19 residues. V was clipped by 1 base and J by 1 base; unmatched bases: 9. Germline V gene data show CDR1 as LNHDA and CDR2 as SQIVND (reference sequence). The CDR3 loop is CASSIAGTGYHSGANVLTF. CDR3 in DNA: TGTGCCAGTAGTATAGCCGGGACAGGATATCATTCTGGGGCCAACGTCCTGACTTTC.

This clone has only one observation. The chain uses TRBV6-5 and TRBJ2-2; possibly TRBD1 for D (7 bases). Trimming cost V 7 bases and J 5 bases, with 11 bases left between them. The CDR3 spans 13 residues. Germline CDR1 reads MNHEY; CDR2 reads SVGAGI. The DNA for the CDR3 is TGTGCCAGCAACAGGGGAGGTACCGGGGAGCTGTTTTTT. It translates to CASNRGGTGELFF.

The V and J genes are TRBV7-6 and TRBJ2-1; 16 nucleotides line up with TRBD2. Looked up from germline, CDR1 is SGHVS and CDR2 is FNYEAQ. The length of the CDR3 is 18 residues. The V and J ends lost 1 base and 9 bases, in that order; junction bases with no gene match: 9. CDR3 in DNA: TGTGCCAGCAGCTTAGAACCGGGACTAGCGGGGGGGGACGGTGAGCAGTTCTTC. Amino acid sequence: CASSLEPGLAGGDGEQFF. Filled out from reference TRBV7-6 and TRBJ2-1, the complete variable domain reads GAGVSQSPRYKVTKRGQDVALRCDPISGHVSLYWYRQALGQGPEFLTYFNYEAQQDKSGLPNDRFSAERPEGSISTLTIQRTEQRDSAMYRCASSLEPGLAGGDGEQFFGPGTRLTVL.

This clone has only one observation. V usage is TRBV15 and J usage is TRBJ1-1; a weak D match, TRBD1 (6 bases). Germline values: CDR1 LNHNV, CDR2 YYDKDF (reference sequence). This CDR3 has 13 residues. V lost 8 bases and J 1 base, leaving 11 bases between the germline ends. This CDR3 reads CATGGGGNTEAFF. The CDR3 nucleotides read TGTGCCACCGGTGGGGGCGGGAACACTGAAGCTTTCTTT.

Written as DNA, the CDR3 is TGTGCCAGCTCACTGGGGACAGGGAGTATCAATGAGCAGTTCTTC. It specifies CASSLGTGSINEQFF. This sequence joins TRBV18 and TRBJ2-1; 9 bases fit TRBD1. The J segment lost 6 bases and the V segment lost 4 bases, leaving 7 bases of the junction unmatched. The length of the CDR3 is 15 residues. In germline, CDR1 is KGHSH, CDR2 LQKENI.

The chain joins TRBV7-9 to TRBJ2-1; possible D gene TRBD2, 7 bases. CDR1 and CDR2 from the germline V gene are SEHNR and FQNEAQ (reference sequence). Trimming removed 0 bases at V and 4 bases at J, with 13 bases between. The CDR3 runs to 16 residues. The CDR3: CASSLAGGGVYNEQFF. The CDR3 DNA follows: TGTGCCAGCAGCTTAGCGGGCGGGGGCGTATACAATGAGCAGTTCTTC.